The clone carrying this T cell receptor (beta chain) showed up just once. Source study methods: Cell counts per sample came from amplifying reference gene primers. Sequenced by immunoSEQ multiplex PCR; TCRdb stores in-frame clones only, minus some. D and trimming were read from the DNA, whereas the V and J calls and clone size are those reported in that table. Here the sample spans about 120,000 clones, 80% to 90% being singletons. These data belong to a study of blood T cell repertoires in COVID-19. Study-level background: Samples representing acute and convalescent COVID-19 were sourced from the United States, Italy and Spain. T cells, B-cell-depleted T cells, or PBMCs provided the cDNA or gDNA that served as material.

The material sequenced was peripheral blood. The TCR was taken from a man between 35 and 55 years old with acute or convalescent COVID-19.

The CDR3 sequence: CARQSATNEKLFF. The CDR3 DNA reads as TGTGCCAGACAGAGCGCAACTAATGAAAAACTGTTTTTT. The genes are TRBV30 and TRBJ1-4; D is possibly TRBD1 (5 bases). CDR3 size: 13 residues. Trimming removed 8 bases from V and 0 bases from J, with 10 bases in between. Germline CDR1 and CDR2: GTSNPN and SVGIG (reference sequence).